Presented here are 13 T cell receptor delta chains from one specimen sequenced in a study of γδ T cells in repeated Plasmodium falciparum infection. Gammadelta T cells were flow-sorted from PBMC into Vgamma9/Vdelta2+ and Vdelta2-negative populations for bulk analysis. TCRdb re-called clones from the multiplex PCR reads via CATT. The sample lists around 89,000 delta-chain clones, 1.4% occurring once. Source material: gamma-delta T cells from blood. The receptors stem from a pool of human donors (malaria-infected and uninfected, not separated).

The sample holds many counts of this clone. Other DNA sequences of this sample code for an identical CDR3. The genes are TRDV1 and TRDJ1; the D is unclear. The CDR3 consists of 19 residues. Germline V CDR1 and CDR2: TSWWSYY, QGS. The V end lost 0 bases, the J end lost 4 bases, and 24 bases lay between the germline ends. The CDR3 here is CALGELGIGLGYLNDKLIF. In nucleotides, the CDR3 is TGTGCTCTTGGGGAACTAGGTATAGGGTTAGGCTACCTGAACGATAAACTCATCTTT.

This clone was counted only a few times. TCRdb pairs this DNA with a much larger clone's protein that differs at residue 8, likely a read error; the protein shown was translated from the DNA. The chain combines TRDV3 with TRDJ1; 7 bases align to TRDD3. This CDR3 contains 14 residues. Losses at the gene ends were 4 bases for V and 1 base for J; bases not matched to a gene: 9. Germline V CDR1 and CDR2: TVYSNPD, GDNSRS (reference sequence). The DNA of the CDR3 is TGTGCCTCTCGACTGGGGTCTTGCACCGATAAACTCATCTTT. Translation gives CASRLGSCTDKLIF.

This clone has ten or more counts. The J gene is TRDJ1, the V gene TRDV1; TRDD3 agrees at 11 bases. Trimming cost V 3 bases and J 0 bases; bases outside gene matches: 18. Germline V gene lookup returns CDR1 TSWWSYY and CDR2 QGS. There are 21 residues in the CDR3. CDR3 amino acids: CALGDSSPYIWGIPYTDKLIF. CDR3 bases: TGTGCTCTTGGGGATTCTTCCCCTTATATCTGGGGGATACCGTACACCGATAAACTCATCTTT.

About this clone: The TCRdb protein comes from a much larger clone and disagrees with this DNA's translation at residue 17, likely due to a read error; the protein given here is derived from the DNA. The V gene is given as TRDV1, and no J gene call is available; TRDD3, the D gene given by the table, was not confirmed from the DNA. The CDR3 is 19 amino acids. CDR1 is TSWWSYY, CDR2 QGS, per germline. The CDR3 loop is CALGDPPTFGIHYTDKPIF. The CDR3 DNA reads as TGTGCTCTTGGGGACCCACCTACGTTCGGGATACATTACACCGATAAACCCATCTTT.

This clone was observed a handful of times. The amino acid sequence in TCRdb belongs to a much larger clone and departs from this DNA's translation at residue 14, likely a sequencing read error; the sequence shown is translated from the DNA. Other nucleotide sequences from this sample produce the same CDR3. The rearrangement uses TRDV1 and TRDJ1; 13 nucleotides match TRDD3. This CDR3 contains 19 residues. Germline V CDR1 and CDR2: TSWWSYY, QGS. The CDR3: CALGELSSYWGIRGAKLIF. As DNA, the CDR3 is TGTGCTCTTGGGGAACTCTCTTCCTACTGGGGGATACGGGGGGCTAAACTCATTTTT.

Concerning this clone itself: TCRdb's listed protein matches a much larger clone and diverges from this DNA's translation at residue 7, likely through a read error; the protein shown comes from the DNA. The chain joins TRDV2 to TRDJ1; D is unresolved. Because TCRdb records no J gene, it was assigned here through a match of the DNA to germline. The germline V and J ends were trimmed by 0 bases and 0 bases, with 13 bases remaining between them. The germline gives CDR1 GEAIGNYY, CDR2 EKD. This CDR3 contains 16 residues. CDR3 coding DNA: TGTGCCTGTGACACCTTGGATGGCCCTCACACCGATAAACTCATCTTT. Amino acids: CACDTLDGPHTDKLIF.

With respect to this clone: For this DNA, TCRdb reports the protein of a much larger clone, which diverges at residue 9, most likely from a read error; the protein presented here is translated directly from the DNA. The gene calls are TRDV1 and TRDJ1; a weak D match, TRDD3 (5 bases). TCRdb supplies no J gene; here it was assigned by aligning the nucleotide sequence to germline. V was cut by 1 base and J by 2 bases, with 23 bases left in between. This CDR3 has 19 amino acids. The germline V gene encodes CDR1 TSWWSYY and CDR2 QGS. CDR3 amino acids: CALGERPGPAHHVTDKLIF. The CDR3 DNA reads as TGTGCTCTTGGGGAACGGCCTGGGCCGGCCCACCATGTAACCGATAAACTCATCTTT.

The chain has TRDV1 and TRDJ3, with 9 nucleotides matching TRDD3. The J gene is not listed in TCRdb, so it was assigned here from a DNA match to germline. V lost 1 base to trimming and J lost 0 bases; unmatched junction nucleotides: 10. CDR1 TSWWSYY and CDR2 QGS come from the germline V gene. The CDR3 contains 21 residues. CDR3 DNA sequence: TGTGCTCTTGGGGAACGGGACGACTGGGGGACCAGCTCCTGGGACACCCGACAGATGTTTTTC. It encodes CALGERDDWGTSSWDTRQMFF.

A note on this clone: Given a far larger clone just one base away, this is likely a sequencing read error. Distinct nucleotide sequences in the sample also encode this CDR3. The chain links TRDV1 to TRDJ1, with 8 bases aligning to TRDD3. TCRdb records no J gene; here it was assigned by comparing the DNA to germline. The germline V gene has CDR1 TSWWSYY and CDR2 QGS. The CDR3 length is 19 residues. The chain's CDR3 is CALGEHYVSGDIDTDKLIF. CDR3 bases: TGTGCCCTTGGGGAACATTACGTCTCGGGGGATATTGATACCGATAAACTCATCTTT.

This clone was found many times. The chain is built from TRDV1 and TRDJ2; D remains ambiguous. The germline V gene has CDR1 TSWWSYY and CDR2 QGS. V was clipped by 1 base and J by 0 bases, with 21 bases between them. CDR3 length: 20 residues. CDR3 DNA: TGTGCTCTTGGGGAACGGCTAGCATCCGCAGTCTTCGCTTTGACAGCACAACTCTTCTTT. Its protein is CALGERLASAVFALTAQLFF.

On this clone itself: Only one base separates this from a far larger clonotype, so it likely reflects a read error. Other DNA sequences of this sample code for an identical CDR3. Called V gene: TRAV38-2/DV8; the J gene was not called; TRDD3 is the table's D call, not checked against the DNA. CDR3 size: 20 residues. The germline gives CDR1 TSESDYY, CDR2 QEAYKQQN. This CDR3 reads CAPMGLPDWGMYLYTDKLIF. The CDR3 DNA reads TGTGCGCCCATGGGGCTCCCGGACTGGGGGATGTACCTGTACACCGATAAGCTCATCTTT.

This clone came up a few times. Only one base separates this from a far larger clonotype, so it likely reflects a read error. Other DNA sequences within the sample encode an identical CDR3. The genes are TRDV1 and TRDJ1; D might be TRDD3 (6 bases). This CDR3 comprises 16 residues. Germline V gives CDR1 TSWWSYY, CDR2 QGS. Trimming stripped 0 bases from V and 7 bases from J, with 18 bases between. In nucleotides, the CDR3 is TGTGCTCTTGGGGAACTGGCCGGTCTACTGGGAGCTAAACTCATCTTT. Translated: CALGELAGLLGAKLIF.

This clone was counted a few times. The protein that TCRdb holds for this DNA derives from a much larger clone and differs from the translated DNA at residue 8, which likely indicates a read error; the protein shown here is translated from the DNA. This sequence joins TRDV1 and TRDJ1; 7 positions match TRDD3. TCRdb lists no J gene, so it was determined here by aligning the DNA to germline. This CDR3 spans 15 amino acids. V shed 0 bases and J 7 bases; nucleotides not matched to a gene: 8. Germline V CDR1 and CDR2: TSWWSYY, QGS. The DNA of the CDR3 is TGTGCTCTTGGGGAACTGAGCCCCTACTGGGGTAAACTCATCTTT. Translating it yields CALGELSPYWGKLIF.